The 13 T cell receptor beta chains reported below all come from one sample, sequenced in a study of blood T cell repertoires in COVID-19. Produced via immunoSEQ multiplex PCR; TCRdb's table is partial and in-frame only. The sample lists roughly 250,000 clones; roughly 80% were seen once. The specimen was peripheral blood. Every receptor here comes from a woman older than 75 with acute or convalescent COVID-19.

The V gene is TRBV19, the J gene TRBJ2-1, with D possibly TRBD2 on 6 matching bases. Germline V gene lookup returns CDR1 LNHDA and CDR2 SQIVND (reference sequence). The CDR3 covers 18 residues. V was clipped by 4 bases and J by 3 bases, with 22 bases between them. The CDR3 here is CASSNTAEGSGIYNEQFF. In DNA form, the CDR3 reads TGTGCCAGTAGTAACACCGCCGAGGGTAGCGGTATCTACAATGAGCAGTTCTTC.

V and J are TRBV18 and TRBJ2-1, with 8 positions matching TRBD1. From germline, CDR1 is KGHSH and CDR2 LQKENI. V shed 4 bases, J shed 2 bases, and the junction held 7 bases outside the gene matches. This CDR3 is 16 amino acids long. The CDR3, as DNA: TGTGCCAGCTCACTGACCGGGACAGGCACCTACAATGAGCAGTTCTTC. The encoded protein is CASSLTGTGTYNEQFF.

The J gene is TRBJ2-2, the V gene TRBV28, with 12 bases identical to TRBD2. CDR1 and CDR2 from the germline V gene are MDHEN and SYDVKM. The length of the CDR3 is 17 residues. Trimming at V came to 6 bases and at J to 2 bases, leaving 7 bases not matched to a gene. The CDR3 protein is CASRPTSGRFNTGELFF. CDR3 in DNA: TGTGCCAGCAGACCGACTAGCGGGAGATTCAACACCGGGGAGCTGTTTTTT.

This sequence joins TRBV7-6 and TRBJ1-1, with TRBD1 as a possible D gene (5 bases). CDR3 length equals 16 residues. V was trimmed by 1 base and J by 1 base, leaving 13 bases between them. Germline V CDR1 and CDR2: SGHVS, FNYEAQ. The CDR3 is CASSLGGTFGNTEAFF. Here the CDR3 DNA reads TGTGCCAGCAGCTTAGGGGGGACTTTTGGGAACACTGAAGCTTTCTTT.

The chain recombines TRBV28 with TRBJ1-4; 11 nucleotides align to TRBD1. The CDR3 is 15 amino acids. Looked up from germline, CDR1 is MDHEN and CDR2 is SYDVKM. V gave up 4 bases and J gave up 8 bases; unmatched junction bases: 6. CDR3 residues: CASSSPDRGREKLFF. CDR3 nucleotide sequence: TGTGCCAGCAGTTCCCCGGACAGGGGGCGGGAAAAACTGTTTTTT.

This clone appeared once. The rearrangement links TRBV9 to TRBJ1-2; tentative D call: TRBD1 (6 bases). V lost 0 bases and J 5 bases, leaving 14 bases between the germline ends. The CDR3 length is 15 residues. Germline V CDR1 and CDR2: SGDLS, YYNGEE. The CDR3 is CASSVGGGIGYGYTF. CDR3 DNA: TGTGCCAGCAGCGTAGGCGGGGGCATAGGTTATGGCTACACCTTC.

This chain links TRBV28 with TRBJ1-4; D gene ambiguous. The CDR3 runs to 13 residues. V lost 2 bases to trimming and J lost 12 bases, with 13 bases between them. Germline-derived CDR1 and CDR2 are MDHEN and SYDVKM. CDR3 protein: CASSLLNPRELFF. DNA for the CDR3: TGTGCCAGCAGTTTACTAAACCCCCGGGAACTGTTTTTT.

The V call is TRBV7-6, the J call TRBJ2-5; TRBD1 is a possible D gene (6 bases). The CDR3 covers 15 residues. With 3 bases removed from V and 2 bases from J, the gap between germline ends came to 13 bases. The germline gives CDR1 SGHVS, CDR2 FNYEAQ. The CDR3 reads CASSFRGIDQETQYF. The CDR3 DNA is TGTGCCAGCAGCTTCAGGGGCATAGATCAAGAGACCCAGTACTTC. The full variable domain, its missing parts supplied by reference TRBV7-6 and TRBJ2-5, is GAGVSQSPRYKVTKRGQDVALRCDPISGHVSLYWYRQALGQGPEFLTYFNYEAQQDKSGLPNDRFSAERPEGSISTLTIQRTEQRDSAMYRCASSFRGIDQETQYFGPGTRLLVL.

This clone was counted between two and nine times. This chain's CDR3 is CASSPPSSDTQYF. Here the CDR3 DNA reads TGTGCCAGCTCACCACCTAGCTCAGATACGCAGTATTTT. The V call is TRBV18, the J call TRBJ2-3, with D unclear. V was shortened by 0 bases and J by 4 bases, with 5 bases between the two germline ends. CDR1 is KGHSH and CDR2 is LQKENI in the germline V gene. The CDR3 is 13 amino acids.

This clone came up a few times. This chain connects TRBV18 to TRBJ1-1; possibly TRBD1 for D (6 bases). V lost 3 bases and J lost 1, with 12 bases in between. CDR1 and CDR2 (germline): KGHSH, LQKENI. The CDR3 is 15 residues long. Written as DNA, the CDR3 is TGTGCCAGCTCACCCCTTGAAGGGGGGAACACTGAAGCTTTCTTT. Encoded protein: CASSPLEGGNTEAFF.

The chain recombines TRBV6-5 with TRBJ1-1; a weak D match, TRBD1 (5 bases). V was trimmed by 4 bases and J by 3 bases, leaving 15 bases between them. The CDR3 covers 15 residues. Germline V lookup: CDR1 MNHEY, CDR2 SVGAGI. Here the CDR3 DNA reads TGTGCCAGCAGTTTCAGGGTCGGGGGAGACACTGAAGCTTTCTTT. Its translation: CASSFRVGGDTEAFF.

This chain links TRBV6-7 with TRBJ1-6; 8 nucleotides agree with TRBD1. TRBV6-7 is filed as an ORF, its function uncertain. The CDR3 is 14 amino acids. The J segment lost 6 bases and the V segment lost 10 bases, leaving 8 bases of the junction unmatched. CDR3 sequence: CATQGAIGNSPLHF. As DNA, the CDR3 is TGTGCCACCCAGGGGGCGATTGGTAATTCACCCCTCCACTTT.

The chain uses TRBV6-4 and TRBJ1-1, with no clear D. This CDR3 comprises 13 residues. Germline V gene lookup returns CDR1 MRHNA and CDR2 SNTAGT. V lost 3 bases and J 7 bases, leaving 12 bases between the germline ends. The CDR3 bases are TGTGCCAGCAGTGATTGGGCAGGCAGTGAAGCTTTCTTT. It is translated as CASSDWAGSEAFF.